One sample yielded the 27 T cell receptor beta chains listed below, sequenced in a study of cytomegalovirus exposure and HLA in healthy donors. It was with 60 Vbeta and 13 Jbeta primers that the PCR ran. Sequenced by immunoSEQ multiplex PCR; TCRdb stores in-frame clones only, minus some. This table holds 150,000 to 200,000 clones, 65% to 85% found once. The sample consisted of PBMCs. These receptors were obtained from a woman in her 50s in good health and CMV-seropositive.

The chain employs TRBV6-1 and TRBJ2-4; no clear D. Germline-derived CDR1 and CDR2 are MNHNS and SASEGT. The CDR3 has 13 residues. Trimming left V 2 bases short and J 8 bases short, with 10 bases between. The CDR3 sequence is CASSESVYHIQYF. CDR3 in DNA: TGTGCCAGCAGTGAATCCGTATATCACATTCAGTACTTC.

This rearrangement joins TRBV7-9 to TRBJ2-5; no definite D call. CDR1 is SEHNR, CDR2 FQNEAQ, per germline (reference sequence). This CDR3 has 13 amino acids. Trimming took 6 bases from V and 2 from J, leaving 10 bases between them. CDR3 in amino acids: CASSNRRQETQYF. CDR3 sequence (DNA): TGTGCCAGCAGTAACAGAAGACAAGAGACCCAGTACTTC.

The chain combines TRBV30 with TRBJ1-5; 7 bases agree with TRBD1. There are 16 residues in the CDR3. Germline assignment: CDR1 GTSNPN and CDR2 SVGIG (reference sequence). Trimming at V came to 4 bases and at J to 1 base, leaving 10 bases not matched to a gene. The CDR3 sequence is CAWNLKGTASNQPQHF. For the CDR3, the DNA is TGTGCCTGGAACCTAAAGGGGACAGCGAGCAATCAGCCCCAGCATTTT.

This clone was seen only a few times. V is TRBV7-9 and J is TRBJ2-5; the match to TRBD1 covers 9 bases. V shed 8 bases, J shed 3 bases, and the junction held 7 bases outside the gene matches. CDR3 length: 14 residues. Per germline, CDR1 SEHNR and CDR2 FQNEAQ (reference sequence). CDR3 protein: CASDSTGGEETQYF. The CDR3 coding sequence is TGTGCCAGCGACTCGACAGGGGGGGAAGAGACCCAGTACTTC.

The chain carries TRBV5-1 and TRBJ1-4; D ambiguous. The CDR3 totals 14 residues. V lost 0 bases and J lost 4, with 7 bases in between. The germline CDR1 and CDR2 sequences are SGHRS and YFSETQ. The chain's CDR3 is CASSLVHFNEKLFF. The CDR3 DNA follows: TGCGCCAGCAGCTTGGTTCACTTTAATGAAAAACTGTTTTTT.

The chain links TRBV2 to TRBJ1-2; D possibly corresponds to TRBD1 (6 bases). CDR3 length: 13 residues. V was cut by 4 bases and J by 8 bases, with 14 bases left in between. Per the germline V gene, CDR1 is SNHLY and CDR2 is FYNNEI. The CDR3 sequence: CASSGAGVGGYTF. CDR3 bases: TGTGCCAGCAGTGGGGCAGGGGTTGGCGGCTACACCTTC.

DNA for the CDR3: TGTGCCACCAGCAGAGAGGTGGGGCCCGAGACCCAGTACTTC. Amino acid sequence: CATSREVGPETQYF. This rearrangement joins TRBV15 to TRBJ2-5; perhaps TRBD1 as D (5 bases). CDR1 is LNHNV, CDR2 YYDKDF, per germline (reference sequence). V lost 0 bases and J 5 bases, leaving 10 bases between the germline ends. The CDR3 is 14 amino acids.

This sequence joins TRBV6-1 and TRBJ1-3; D is uncertain. The CDR3 has 13 amino acids. Germline lookup yields CDR1 MNHNS and CDR2 SASEGT. V lost 6 bases, J lost 6 bases, and 12 bases lay in between. CDR3 in DNA: TGTGCCAGCAGCGAGGAACCTTCAAACACCATATATTTT. Its protein is CASSEEPSNTIYF.

This clone was observed a handful of times. The chain has TRBV7-8 and TRBJ1-6; 7 bases map to TRBD1. CDR1 is SGHVS, CDR2 FQNEAQ, per germline. The CDR3 extends over 16 amino acids. Losses at the gene ends were 6 bases for V and 0 bases for J; bases not matched to a gene: 5. The CDR3 DNA reads as TGTGCCAGCAGACCGGACAGGAGCTCCTATAATTCACCCCTCCACTTT. Encoded protein: CASRPDRSSYNSPLHF.

The chain links TRBV6-1 to TRBJ1-1; no reliable D call. V was shortened by 7 bases and J by 4 bases, with 16 bases between the two germline ends. The CDR3 is 14 residues long. Germline V gene sequence: CDR1 MNHNS, CDR2 SASEGT. The DNA of the CDR3 is TGTGCCAGCAACCTAGAGGTAAGGAGCACTGAAGCTTTCTTT. It codes for CASNLEVRSTEAFF.

The rearrangement links TRBV7-9 to TRBJ2-5; TRBD2 matches 8 bases. The length of the CDR3 is 16 residues. Trimming cost V 2 bases and J 0 bases; bases outside gene matches: 5. Germline-derived CDR1 and CDR2 are SEHNR and FQNEAQ (reference sequence). CDR3 sequence reads: CASSLSGGGYQETQYF. The CDR3 DNA reads TGTGCCAGCAGCTTAAGTGGCGGGGGGTACCAAGAGACCCAGTACTTC.

The CDR3 spells CASDRDRSGNTIYF. CDR3 bases: TGTGCCAGCGACAGGGACCGCTCTGGAAACACCATATATTTT. The rearrangement uses TRBV6-1 and TRBJ1-3; TRBD1 agrees at 7 bases. This CDR3 has 14 residues. Germline trimming cut 8 bases from V and 0 bases from J; bases unmatched to any gene: 4. Germline V gives CDR1 MNHNS, CDR2 SASEGT.

V usage is TRBV19 and J usage is TRBJ1-4, with 9 bases lining up with TRBD1. The V gene end was trimmed by 3 bases and the J gene end by 7 bases; junction bases not matched to a gene: 9. The CDR3 spans 16 residues. Germline V gene sequence: CDR1 LNHDA, CDR2 SQIVND (reference sequence). The CDR3 sequence: CASSILPGQGTEKLFF. For the CDR3, the DNA is TGTGCCAGTAGTATCCTCCCGGGACAGGGAACTGAAAAACTGTTTTTT.

This sequence joins TRBV18 and TRBJ2-2; TRBD2 agrees at 7 bases. The ends lost 6 bases at V and 1 base at J; junction bases unmatched: 5. Per germline, CDR1 KGHSH and CDR2 LQKENI. The CDR3 covers 15 residues. The CDR3 is CASSPRGVNTGELFF. Here the CDR3 DNA reads TGTGCCAGCTCCCCCCGGGGGGTGAACACCGGGGAGCTGTTTTTT.

This clone has just one count. This chain connects TRBV19 to TRBJ1-5, with D uncertain. This CDR3 is built from 13 residues. Deletions cut 2 bases from V and 4 bases from J, with 6 bases between. CDR1 LNHDA and CDR2 SQIVND come from the germline V gene (reference sequence). This CDR3 reads CASSILLNQPQHF. The DNA of the CDR3 is TGTGCCAGTAGTATATTATTAAATCAGCCCCAGCATTTT.

This clone has only one observation. The chain uses TRBV4-2 and TRBJ2-5, with 10 nucleotides matching TRBD2. V was pared by 0 bases and J by 0 bases, with 13 bases of the junction left unmatched. The CDR3 runs 20 residues. The germline gives CDR1 LGHNA, CDR2 YNFKEQ. CDR3 in amino acids: CASSQEQSGGAVSNQETQYF. The CDR3 nucleotides are TGTGCCAGCAGCCAAGAACAGAGCGGGGGGGCCGTTTCCAACCAAGAGACCCAGTACTTC.

This clone was seen only a few times. The rearrangement uses TRBV10-2 and TRBJ1-1; no clear D. In germline, CDR1 is WSHSY, CDR2 SAAADI. The V end was cut by 8 bases, the J end by 3 bases, with 13 bases between. The CDR3 length is 13 residues. The CDR3 region has the DNA TGCGCCAGCTTTTCAAGCTTCGACACTGAAGCTTTCTTT. Translation gives CASFSSFDTEAFF.

The chain has TRBV5-1 and TRBJ1-2; TRBD1 matches at 7 bases. Germline lookup yields CDR1 SGHRS and CDR2 YFSETQ. The CDR3 has 14 residues. The V gene end was trimmed by 0 bases and the J gene end by 4 bases; junction bases not matched to a gene: 3. The CDR3 DNA sequence: TGCGCCAGCAGCTTGGGAGGGGACAGCTATGGCTACACCTTC. Its protein is CASSLGGDSYGYTF.

The chain carries TRBV5-1 and TRBJ1-1; D may be TRBD1 (5 bases). CDR3 length: 15 residues. Germline lookup yields CDR1 SGHRS and CDR2 YFSETQ. V dropped 0 bases and J dropped 4 bases, with 13 bases sitting between them. The CDR3 loop reads CASSLDRPRVTEAFF. CDR3 coding DNA: TGCGCCAGCAGCTTGGACAGGCCCAGAGTCACTGAAGCTTTCTTT.

This chain connects TRBV11-2 to TRBJ2-3; 9 nucleotides align to TRBD1. V lost 4 bases, J lost 14 bases, and 13 bases stayed unmatched. This CDR3 is 14 amino acids long. The germline CDR1 and CDR2 sequences are SGHAT and FQNNGV. The CDR3 is CASSSDGGTGSLYF. CDR3 in DNA: TGTGCCAGCAGCTCCGATGGTGGGACAGGGTCGTTGTATTTT.

This chain links TRBV18 with TRBJ2-7, with a weak D call TRBD1 (6 bases). V lost 3 bases, J lost 3 bases, and 15 bases lay in between. CDR3 length: 15 amino acids. Germline lookup yields CDR1 KGHSH and CDR2 LQKENI. CDR3 sequence (DNA): TGTGCCAGCTCACCGAACCAGGGGATATTCTACGAGCAGTACTTC. Amino acids: CASSPNQGIFYEQYF. Complete variable domain (other parts from reference TRBV18 and TRBJ2-7): NAGVMQNPRHLVRRRGQEARLRCSPMKGHSHVYWYRQLPEEGLKFMVYLQKENIIDESGMPKERFSAEFPKEGPSILRIQQVVRGDSAAYFCASSPNQGIFYEQYFGPGTRLTVT.

This sequence joins TRBV7-9 and TRBJ2-7; TRBD2 is a possible D gene (6 bases). In germline, CDR1 is SEHNR, CDR2 FQNEAQ (reference sequence). This CDR3 has 13 residues. V shed 4 bases and J shed 6 bases, with 13 bases lying between them. The CDR3 DNA reads as TGTGCCAGCAGCTCAATTACTAGCAGCGAGCAGTACTTC. Amino acid sequence: CASSSITSSEQYF.

The CDR3 protein is CAGRGLAGLNEQFF. The CDR3 region has the DNA TGTGCAGGGCGCGGACTAGCGGGGTTAAATGAGCAGTTCTTC. This chain links TRBV30 with TRBJ2-1, with 12 bases identical to TRBD2. The CDR3 contains 14 residues. CDR1 is GTSNPN and CDR2 is SVGIG in the germline V gene (reference sequence).

The gene calls are TRBV4-1 and TRBJ1-2; D perhaps matches TRBD1 (5 bases). The CDR3 runs to 15 residues. V was shortened by 0 bases and J by 4 bases, with 12 bases between the two germline ends. Germline lookup yields CDR1 MGHRA and CDR2 YSYEKL. The CDR3 spells CASSQDGEGLYGYTF. The CDR3 region has the DNA TGCGCCAGCAGCCAAGATGGGGAGGGACTCTATGGCTACACCTTC.

J is TRBJ1-6 and V is TRBV6-1, with 7 positions matching TRBD1. The V gene's germline CDR1 is MNHNS and CDR2 SASEGT. Trimming took 3 bases from V and 7 from J; bases not matched to a gene: 6. This CDR3 has 15 residues. Here the CDR3 reads CASSELTGWNSPLHF. In nucleotides, the CDR3 is TGTGCCAGCAGTGAGCTGACAGGGTGGAATTCACCCCTCCACTTT.

J is TRBJ1-2 and V is TRBV12-5, with 7 bases identical to TRBD1. The trim removed 6 bases at V and 7 bases at J, leaving 11 bases unmatched. CDR3 length equals 14 residues. The germline gives CDR1 LGHNT, CDR2 FRNRAP. CDR3 DNA: TGTGCTAGTGGCCAGACAGGGCCCCGGTGTGGCTACACCTTC. As protein: CASGQTGPRCGYTF.

The chain links TRBV5-1 to TRBJ2-3; maybe TRBD1 (6 bases). Germline V gene lookup returns CDR1 SGHRS and CDR2 YFSETQ. The CDR3 extends over 15 amino acids. V shed 0 bases and J shed 4 bases, with 12 bases lying between them. The CDR3 protein is CASSLVQGLADTQYF. The DNA for the CDR3 is TGCGCCAGCAGCTTGGTACAGGGATTGGCAGATACGCAGTATTTT. Using reference TRBV5-1 and TRBJ2-3 for the parts outside the CDR3, the full variable domain is KAGVTQTPRYLIKTRGQQVTLSCSPISGHRSVSWYQQTPGQGLQFLFEYFSETQRNKGNFPGRFSGRQFSNSRSEMNVSTLELGDSALYLCASSLVQGLADTQYFGPGTRLTVL.